Presented here are 20 T cell receptor beta chains from one specimen sequenced in a study of blood T cell repertoires in COVID-19. Produced via immunoSEQ multiplex PCR; TCRdb's table is partial and in-frame only. The sample records about 160,000 clones, roughly 89% being singletons. Sequences were obtained from peripheral blood. These receptors all come from a woman in her sixties who had recovered from COVID-19.

The chain combines TRBV5-6 with TRBJ1-5; D gene uncertain. Germline assignment: CDR1 SGHDT and CDR2 YYEEEE. Trimming removed 4 bases from V and 4 bases from J, with 12 bases in between. The CDR3 has 14 amino acids. In nucleotides, the CDR3 is TGTGCCAGCAGCCGCCGGGAATTTAATCAGCCCCAGCATTTT. As protein: CASSRREFNQPQHF.

This clone has just a few counts. The rearrangement joins TRBV29-1 to TRBJ2-4, with D uncertain. Germline V gives CDR1 SQVTM, CDR2 ANQGSEA. The V end lost 1 base, the J end lost 12 bases, and 7 bases lay between the germline ends. This CDR3 comprises 10 residues. The CDR3 here is CSVEAYGQYF. The CDR3 DNA reads as TGCAGCGTTGAAGCGTACGGTCAGTACTTC. The whole variable domain, remainder taken from reference TRBV29-1 and TRBJ2-4, is SAVISQKPSRDICQRGTSLTIQCQVDSQVTMMFWYRQQPGQSLTLIATANQGSEATYESGFVIDKFPISRPNLTFSTLTVSNMSPEDSSIYLCSVEAYGQYFGAGTRLSVL.

This clone was counted a single time. The junction departs from germline at one end; a sequencing error may be responsible. Other DNA sequences in this sample translate to the same CDR3. The chain couples TRBV4-1 to TRBJ1-2; a possible D gene is TRBD1 (5 bases). Germline CDR1 is MGHRA and CDR2 is YSYEKL. The CDR3 runs 20 residues. The DNA of the CDR3 is TGCGCCAGTAGCCAAGTCTTCTTCGGGAGCAGGGAGGGCTTTAACTATGGCTACACCTTC. Protein sequence: CASSQVFFGSREGFNYGYTF.

The chain has TRBV18 and TRBJ1-3; 8 bases are a match to TRBD1. This CDR3 has 16 residues. Trimming cost V 2 bases and J 0 bases; bases outside gene matches: 3. CDR1 KGHSH and CDR2 LQKENI come from the germline V gene. The CDR3: CASSPWTGSSGNTIYF. The CDR3 DNA sequence: TGTGCCAGCTCACCATGGACAGGGAGCTCTGGAAACACCATATATTTT. The variable domain in full, completed from reference TRBV18 and TRBJ1-3, reads NAGVMQNPRHLVRRRGQEARLRCSPMKGHSHVYWYRQLPEEGLKFMVYLQKENIIDESGMPKERFSAEFPKEGPSILRIQQVVRGDSAAYFCASSPWTGSSGNTIYFGEGSWLTVV.

The rearrangement uses TRBV5-4 and TRBJ2-7; TRBD1 might be the D (5 bases). The V gene lost 0 bases and the J gene lost 3 bases, with 10 bases spanning the gap. CDR1 and CDR2 from the germline V gene are SGHNT and YYREEE (reference sequence). The CDR3 length is 14 residues. DNA for the CDR3: TGTGCCAGCAGCTTGGTACAGGATTGCTACGAGCAGTACTTC. Its translation is CASSLVQDCYEQYF.

V usage is TRBV5-5 and J usage is TRBJ1-3, with TRBD1 matching over 7 bases. This CDR3 has 13 amino acids. The V segment lost 7 bases and the J segment 1 base; nucleotides outside the gene matches: 2. The germline gives CDR1 SGHKS, CDR2 YYEKEE (reference sequence). CDR3: CASRTGSGNTIYF. CDR3 nucleotide sequence: TGTGCCAGCCGGACAGGATCTGGAAACACCATATATTTT.

The genes are TRBV12-3 or TRBV12-4 and TRBJ1-1; D possibly corresponds to TRBD1 (5 bases). V was pared by 3 bases and J by 13 bases, with 18 bases between. The CDR3 extends over 13 amino acids. The CDR3 nucleotides read TGTGCCAGCAGTTTTGCGGGGCCGGAGAAGGGTTTCTTT. As protein: CASSFAGPEKGFF.

The rearrangement links TRBV9 to TRBJ2-3; D possibly corresponds to TRBD1 (5 bases). This CDR3 comprises 15 residues. The V and J ends lost 3 bases and 0 bases respectively, with 11 bases between them. CDR1 is SGDLS, CDR2 YYNGEE, per germline. CDR3: CASSERQPSTDTQYF. CDR3 DNA sequence: TGTGCCAGCAGCGAACGACAGCCTAGCACAGATACGCAGTATTTT.

The V gene is TRBV24-1, the J gene TRBJ2-2, with TRBD2 as a possible D gene (7 bases). The CDR3 loop spans 15 amino acids. Trimming pared 6 bases from V and 4 bases from J, leaving 14 bases between. Looked up from germline, CDR1 is KGHDR and CDR2 is SFDVKD. The CDR3 bases are TGTGCCACCAGTCAGGCGGGGGCGGGCACCGGGGAGCTGTTTTTT. It encodes CATSQAGAGTGELFF.

This rearrangement joins TRBV5-1 to TRBJ2-3; 11 nucleotides agree with TRBD2. The CDR3 is made up of 17 amino acids. Per the germline V gene, CDR1 is SGHRS and CDR2 is YFSETQ. V gave up 1 base and J gave up 5 bases; unmatched junction bases: 9. CDR3 sequence reads: CASSLTPSGGPGDTQYF. CDR3 sequence (DNA): TGCGCCAGCAGCTTGACCCCTAGCGGGGGGCCGGGAGATACGCAGTATTTT.

The rearrangement joins TRBV16 to TRBJ1-4, with TRBD1 matching over 7 bases. Unmatched junction bases numbered 13, after V lost 5 bases and J lost 4 bases. CDR3 length equals 17 residues. Germline assignment: CDR1 KGHSY and CDR2 FQNENV. This chain's CDR3 is CASSARNRGTSNEKLFF. The CDR3 coding sequence is TGTGCCAGCAGCGCTCGAAACAGGGGTACCAGTAATGAAAAACTGTTTTTT.

This clone was seen once. The chain has TRBV5-1 and TRBJ1-4; D gene unclear. Deletions cut 1 base from V and 0 bases from J, with 7 bases between. This CDR3 has 15 amino acids. Germline-derived CDR1 and CDR2 are SGHRS and YFSETQ. DNA of the CDR3: TGCGCCAGCAGCTTGTTTAATCCAACTAATGAAAAACTGTTTTTT. Its translation is CASSLFNPTNEKLFF.

V and J are TRBV3-1 (or the pseudogene TRBV3-2) and TRBJ1-5; D gene unclear. The CDR3 consists of 15 residues. CDR1 LGHDT and CDR2 YNNKEL come from the germline V gene (reference sequence). Between the trimmed V and J ends, which lost 0 bases and 2 bases, there was a span of 8 bases. The CDR3 protein is CASSQDLVGNQPQHF. The CDR3 bases are TGTGCCAGCAGCCAAGATTTAGTTGGCAATCAGCCCCAGCATTTT.

The V gene is TRBV5-1, the J gene TRBJ1-2; 7 bases match TRBD1. Germline CDR1 reads SGHRS; CDR2 reads YFSETQ. The CDR3 length is 13 residues. After removal of 0 bases from V and 8 bases from J, the junction contained 4 bases not matched to a gene. The CDR3 bases are TGCGCCAGCAGCTTGGGTCGGGACAGCGGCTACACCTTC. Translation: CASSLGRDSGYTF.

The V gene is TRBV27, the J gene TRBJ2-2; TRBD2 aligns across 14 bases. V was clipped by 2 bases and J by 3 bases; unmatched bases: 5. The length of the CDR3 is 18 residues. Per the germline V gene, CDR1 is MNHEY and CDR2 is SMNVEV (reference sequence). CDR3 sequence reads: CASSLEGLAGVYTGELFF. Here the CDR3 DNA reads TGTGCCAGCAGTTTAGAGGGACTAGCGGGGGTATACACCGGGGAGCTGTTTTTT.

The rearrangement links TRBV19 to TRBJ2-5; 11 positions match TRBD2. J lost 0 bases, V lost 3 bases, and 6 bases had no gene match. Germline assignment: CDR1 LNHDA and CDR2 SQIVND (reference sequence). This CDR3 region has 17 residues. The DNA for the CDR3 is TGTGCCAGTAGTATGGTAGCGGGGGGGCCTAACCAAGAGACCCAGTACTTC. It encodes CASSMVAGGPNQETQYF.

This clone was observed once. The chain links TRBV3-1 (or the pseudogene TRBV3-2) to TRBJ2-2, with 7 nucleotides matching TRBD1. The V gene end was trimmed by 4 bases and the J gene end by 0 bases; junction bases not matched to a gene: 5. CDR3 length: 16 amino acids. Germline V gene lookup returns CDR1 LGHDT and CDR2 YNNKEL (reference sequence). In DNA, the CDR3 is TGTGCCAGCAGCCCGAGACAGGGTGCGAACACCGGGGAGCTGTTTTTT. It yields the protein CASSPRQGANTGELFF.

The chain recombines TRBV18 with TRBJ1-1; D might be TRBD1 (6 bases). CDR1 and CDR2 from the germline V gene are KGHSH and LQKENI. Trimming stripped 1 base from V and 2 bases from J, with 14 bases between. The length of the CDR3 is 16 residues. The CDR3 DNA reads TGTGCCAGCTCACCACAGTATGGGGGCGCCAACACTGAAGCTTTCTTT. Residues: CASSPQYGGANTEAFF.

The CDR3 reads CASSEAARLHTQYF. The CDR3 bases are TGTGCCAGCAGTGAAGCGGCTAGGCTCCATACGCAGTATTTT. The genes are TRBV6-1 and TRBJ2-3, with D unresolved. There are 14 residues in the CDR3. The V end lost 0 bases, the J end lost 7 bases, and 11 bases lay between the germline ends. Germline V gene sequence: CDR1 MNHNS, CDR2 SASEGT.

V gene TRBV27 combines with J gene TRBJ2-5, with 7 nucleotides matching TRBD2. The CDR3 is made up of 12 amino acids. V shed 5 bases and J 4 bases; nucleotides not matched to a gene: 1. Germline V gene sequence: CDR1 MNHEY, CDR2 SMNVEV (reference sequence). The CDR3, as DNA: TGTGCCAGCAGTCCGGGGGGAGAGACCCAGTACTTC. Its protein product is CASSPGGETQYF.